Below are 13 T cell receptor beta chains sequenced from a single sample in a study of shared clonotypes between healthy human individuals. The protocol was immunoSEQ multiplex PCR, while the TCRdb copy is restricted to in-frame clones and leaves out a portion. The data contain about 330,000 clones, roughly 70% of them seen just once; the ten biggest clones take up 10% to 13%. Sequencing used memory CD4+ T cells sorted from blood. Noted subset: CD45RA-negative fraction. Receptors were obtained from a man younger than 40 in good health.

The chain links TRBV28 to TRBJ1-5, with 10 nucleotides matching TRBD1. The V gene's germline CDR1 is MDHEN and CDR2 SYDVKM. J was trimmed by 9 bases and V by 6 bases; bases with no gene match: 8. The CDR3 is 14 residues long. This chain's CDR3 is CASRKGQGRWPQHF. The CDR3 DNA follows: TGTGCCAGCAGGAAGGGACAGGGGAGATGGCCCCAGCATTTT.

This clone was seen once. The rearrangement links TRBV30 to TRBJ1-4; D remains ambiguous. The CDR3 has 13 amino acids. The V end lost 0 bases, the J end lost 8 bases, and 10 bases lay between the germline ends. The germline CDR1 and CDR2 sequences are GTSNPN and SVGIG (reference sequence). CDR3 region: CAWSVRVGEKLFF. The CDR3 bases are TGTGCCTGGAGTGTACGGGTAGGGGAAAAACTGTTTTTT.

The rearrangement joins TRBV6-5 to TRBJ1-1; TRBD1 matches 7 bases. Germline V lookup: CDR1 MNHEY, CDR2 SVGAGI. Germline trimming cut 5 bases from V and 0 bases from J; bases unmatched to any gene: 3. The CDR3 loop spans 14 amino acids. Here the CDR3 DNA reads TGTGCCAGCAGTCACAGGGGCATGAACACTGAAGCTTTCTTT. Translating gives CASSHRGMNTEAFF.

CDR3 bases: TGCGCCAGCAGCCAGGGGGGACGCCAAGGAAAACTGTTTTTT. Protein product: CASSQGGRQGKLFF. The chain uses TRBV4-1 and TRBJ1-4; D is perhaps TRBD1 (5 bases). In germline, CDR1 is MGHRA, CDR2 YSYEKL. There are 14 residues in the CDR3. V shed 3 bases and J shed 10 bases, with 15 bases lying between them.

V is TRBV29-1 and J is TRBJ1-5; tentative D call: TRBD1 (5 bases). The CDR3 totals 13 residues. Trimming shortened V by 5 bases and J by 6 bases, and 14 bases separated the two germline ends. CDR1 SQVTM and CDR2 ANQGSEA come from the germline V gene. The CDR3 bases are TGCAGCGTTCAAATCGGGGGAGGTCAGCCCCAGCATTTT. Translated, it gives CSVQIGGGQPQHF.

V gene TRBV5-1 combines with J gene TRBJ2-2; 12 positions agree with TRBD1. Germline V gene data show CDR1 as SGHRS and CDR2 as YFSETQ. With 6 bases clipped from V and 5 bases from J, the junction kept 8 bases outside the gene matches. This CDR3 comprises 16 residues. CDR3 loop: CASNFPGQGATGELFF. CDR3 coding DNA: TGCGCCAGCAACTTCCCGGGACAGGGGGCGACCGGGGAGCTGTTTTTT.

This rearrangement joins TRBV30 to TRBJ1-1, with TRBD1 identical over 10 bases. Unmatched junction bases numbered 1, after V lost 2 bases and J lost 4 bases. The V gene's germline CDR1 is GTSNPN and CDR2 SVGIG (reference sequence). This CDR3 has 13 amino acids. CDR3 amino acids: CAWSRDRGTEAFF. The CDR3 bases are TGTGCCTGGAGTAGGGACAGGGGCACTGAAGCTTTCTTT.

V is TRBV7-2 and J is TRBJ1-1, with a weak D call TRBD1 (6 bases). V lost 4 bases and J lost 6, with 18 bases in between. Germline V gene lookup returns CDR1 SGHTA and CDR2 FQGNSA. This CDR3 has 15 residues. The CDR3 spells CASSSRDNSWPEAFF. The CDR3 DNA reads TGTGCCAGCAGCTCCCGGGACAACTCGTGGCCTGAAGCTTTCTTT.

The chain uses TRBV6-6 and TRBJ2-1; 7 positions agree with TRBD2. J gave up 7 bases and V 2 bases, and 5 bases lay outside the gene matches. This CDR3 contains 14 residues. The germline V gene has CDR1 MNHNY and CDR2 SVGAGI (reference sequence). The CDR3 sequence: CASSYLGTTNEQFF. The DNA of the CDR3 is TGTGCCAGCAGTTACCTAGGGACTACTAATGAGCAGTTCTTC.

This sequence joins TRBV5-4 and TRBJ2-6; TRBD1 might be the D (6 bases). Germline CDR1 SGHNT, CDR2 YYREEE (reference sequence). The V gene lost 0 bases and the J gene lost 2 bases, with 6 bases spanning the gap. The CDR3 contains 15 residues. The CDR3 DNA is TGTGCCAGCAGCTTGGACAGGGCTGGGGCCAACGTCCTGACTTTC. Translated: CASSLDRAGANVLTF.

The V and J genes are TRBV30 and TRBJ1-6; no clear D. Germline V gene data show CDR1 as GTSNPN and CDR2 as SVGIG (reference sequence). The germline V and J ends were trimmed by 4 bases and 8 bases, with 18 bases remaining between them. This CDR3 has 15 residues. The CDR3 DNA follows: TGTGCCTGGACGGTGGACCTTAGTGGTGATTCACCCCTCCACTTT. Protein: CAWTVDLSGDSPLHF.

V is TRBV6-6 and J is TRBJ1-1; no definite D call. The CDR3 runs 13 residues. CDR1 and CDR2 (germline): MNHNY, SVGAGI (reference sequence). V lost 8 bases to trimming and J lost 4 bases, with 14 bases between them. Here the CDR3 DNA reads TGTGCCAGCCCTGAGAGGGAAGGCACTGAAGCTTTCTTT. Its protein is CASPEREGTEAFF.

This clone was seen only once. This chain links TRBV5-1 with TRBJ2-1, with TRBD1 matching over 11 bases. Germline V gives CDR1 SGHRS, CDR2 YFSETQ. The CDR3 is 15 residues long. The V segment lost 4 bases and the J segment 4 bases; nucleotides outside the gene matches: 4. CDR3 coding DNA: TGCGCCAGCAGCCGGGGACAGGGGGGATACAATGAGCAGTTCTTC. Translated: CASSRGQGGYNEQFF.